These T cell receptor beta chains were read from a single sample in a study of identical twins. TCRdb reanalysed the 5' RACE reads using MiXCR and keeps one entry per CDR3 protein. Seen here are approximately 490,000 distinct CDR3 sequences, under 25% observed once, and the top ten hold 0.4% to 0.6%. A further study also used this sample, focusing on yellow fever vaccine responses in identical twins.

The sequenced material came from CD4+ T cells sorted from blood. These receptors were taken from a woman aged 18 to 35 in good health. CDR3s include the opening cysteine and the closing phenylalanine or tryptophan. D genes are given only for firm matches. Part of the rows lack a size; the others show once, few, many or a class for expanded clones.

clone_size	v_call	j_call	d_call	cdr3_nt	cdr3_aa
-	TRBV11-2	TRBJ2-1	TRBD2	TGTGCCAGCAGCCGAAGGACTAGCGGGAGGGCCACGTACAATGAGCAGTTCTTC	CASSRRTSGRATYNEQFF
-	TRBV11-2	TRBJ2-1	TRBD2	TGTGCCAGCAGCTCCCCCCAGGACAGGGGACTAGCGGGAATCAATGAGCAGTTCTTC	CASSSPQDRGLAGINEQFF
few	TRBV12-3/TRBV12-4	TRBJ2-1	TRBD1	TGTGCCAGCAGACCGGGACAGACAGCCTACAATGAGCAGTTCTTC	CASRPGQTAYNEQFF
-	TRBV20-1	TRBJ2-1	TRBD1	TGCAGTGCTAGACCCCCGGGACAGGGGTACTACAATGAGCAGTTCTTC	CSARPPGQGYYNEQFF
many	TRBV4-1	TRBJ1-1	-	TGCGCCAGCAGCCACCAGTTGAACACTGAAGCTTTCTTT	CASSHQLNTEAFF
few	TRBV5-1	TRBJ1-6	-	TGCGCCAGCAGCTTGGTGGGCGGTGATTCACCCCTCCACTTT	CASSLVGGDSPLHF
many	TRBV10-3	TRBJ1-2	-	TGTGCCATCAGTGAGTCGAGTGGCTACACCTTC	CAISESSGYTF
-	TRBV6-5	TRBJ1-2	-	TGTGCCAGCAGTTACCCCGGGGGGAGTGGCTACACCTTC	CASSYPGGSGYTF
-	TRBV12-3/TRBV12-4	TRBJ1-5	-	TGTGCCAGCAGTGCCACAGGGAACCAGCCCCAGCATTTT	CASSATGNQPQHF
-	TRBV5-1	TRBJ1-1	-	TGCGCCAGCACCCTTCCAGGGGTAGCGACTGAAGCTTTCTTT	CASTLPGVATEAFF
-	TRBV20-1	TRBJ1-5	TRBD1	TGCAGTGCTAAGGGACAGAGCTATCAGCCCCAGCATTTT	CSAKGQSYQPQHF
few	TRBV10-2	TRBJ2-2	TRBD2	TGCGCCAGCTCGGGACTAGCGGGAAACACCGGGGAGCTGTTTTTT	CASSGLAGNTGELFF
-	TRBV4-2	TRBJ2-1	TRBD1	TGTGCCAGCAGCCAAGTTGGACAGGGAATAAGTGAGCAGTTCTTC	CASSQVGQGISEQFF
-	TRBV20-1	TRBJ1-4	-	TGCAGTGCTAGGGGCAGGGAGGGCGAAAAACTGTTTTTT	CSARGREGEKLFF
-	TRBV14	TRBJ2-7	-	TGTGCCAGCAGCCTCGAGGACTCCGGCCGGCAGTACTTC	CASSLEDSGRQYF
-	TRBV24-1	TRBJ2-2	TRBD2	TGTGCCACCAGTGATAAGCTAGCGGGAGGGAACACCGGGGAGCTGTTTTTT	CATSDKLAGGNTGELFF
many	TRBV29-1	TRBJ2-1	TRBD2	TGCAGCGTTGAGGGGGGACTAGCGGGAAACTCCTACAATGAGCAGTTCTTC	CSVEGGLAGNSYNEQFF
few	TRBV6-6	TRBJ2-7	-	TGTGCCAGCAGAGGACGTACGAGGGAGCAGTACTTC	CASRGRTREQYF
many	TRBV27	TRBJ2-5	-	TGTGCCAGCAGTTTATTAGCTAGTGCGGAGACCCAGTACTTC	CASSLLASAETQYF
-	TRBV13	TRBJ2-1	TRBD1	TGTGCCAGCCTCGACGGAGACAGGGGGAAGAATGAGCAGTTCTTC	CASLDGDRGKNEQFF
few	TRBV7-9	TRBJ1-5	-	TGTGCCAGCAGCTTAGAGGGGGGAGGCGTCGGCAATCAGCCCCAGCATTTT	CASSLEGGGVGNQPQHF
many	TRBV12-3/TRBV12-4	TRBJ1-1	-	TGTGCCAGCAGTTTAGATGGACTGAACACTGAAGCTTTCTTT	CASSLDGLNTEAFF
-	TRBV9	TRBJ2-5	TRBD1	TGTGCCAGCAGCGTCCAGGGGGAAATTGGGTTAGAGACCCAGTACTTC	CASSVQGEIGLETQYF
few	TRBV24-1	TRBJ2-5	-	TGTGCCACCAGTGATTTTCAGGGAACCCAGTACTTC	CATSDFQGTQYF
-	TRBV4-1	TRBJ2-5	TRBD2	TGCGCCAGCAGCTACTTCTCTAGCGGGAGAAAAGAGACCCAGTACTTC	CASSYFSSGRKETQYF
-	TRBV3-1	TRBJ1-4	-	TGTGCCAGCAGCTTATGGATTGCTCGGGAAAAACTGTTTTTT	CASSLWIAREKLFF
-	TRBV6-1	TRBJ1-2	-	TGTGCCAGCAGCCAGCAGCCCGGATTCAACTATGGCTACACCTTC	CASSQQPGFNYGYTF
-	TRBV13	TRBJ2-4	TRBD2	TGTGCCAGCAGTTCTAGCGGGAGGGCCGTCGGCAAAAACATTCAGTACTTC	CASSSSGRAVGKNIQYF
-	TRBV3-1	TRBJ2-2	-	TGTGCCAGCAGCCAATTTTCGGGCACCGGGGAGCTGTTTTTT	CASSQFSGTGELFF
-	TRBV3-1	TRBJ2-2	-	TGTGCCAGCAGCCAAGATAGTCCCAGGGACGGGGAGCTGTTTTTT	CASSQDSPRDGELFF
-	TRBV20-1	TRBJ1-4	-	TGCAGTGCACCTGACAGGAGGGGTGGCGGAAAACTGTTTTTT	CSAPDRRGGGKLFF
-	TRBV3-1	TRBJ2-2	-	TGTGCCAGCAGCCAATCGGGGGAGAGCACCGGGGAGCTGTTTTTT	CASSQSGESTGELFF
few	TRBV12-3/TRBV12-4	TRBJ2-1	TRBD2	TGTGCCAGCAGTTCCCTCCCAAAGACTAGCGGGAGGCATGAGCAGTTCTTC	CASSSLPKTSGRHEQFF
few	TRBV12-3/TRBV12-4	TRBJ2-1	TRBD2	TGTGCCAGCAGTTTTGGGGGACTAGCGGGAAATGAGCAGTTCTTC	CASSFGGLAGNEQFF
-	TRBV5-1	TRBJ2-1	-	TGCGCCAGCAGCCCCCCGAGGGGCCAAAGCAACAATGAGCAGTTCTTC	CASSPPRGQSNNEQFF
-	TRBV28	TRBJ2-7	-	TGTGCCAGCAGTTATGGGTTCCCCGAGAGCTACGAGCAGTACTTC	CASSYGFPESYEQYF
-	TRBV20-1	TRBJ2-7	TRBD2	TGCAGTGCTAGACGACCTATAGCGGGACCCTCCTACGAGCAGTACTTC	CSARRPIAGPSYEQYF
-	TRBV5-1	TRBJ2-5	-	TGCGCCAGCAGCTTGGCAGCAAAGGGGCAAGAGACCCAGTACTTC	CASSLAAKGQETQYF
-	TRBV10-3	TRBJ2-1	-	TGTGCCATCAGTCAGGGCCCCTCGGCTCCGGGTGAGCAGTTCTTC	CAISQGPSAPGEQFF
-	TRBV20-1	TRBJ2-3	TRBD2	TGCAGTGCCCCCCCGGCTAGCGGGGGTAAAAATACGCAGTATTTT	CSAPPASGGKNTQYF
-	TRBV5-1	TRBJ1-3	TRBD1	TGCGCCAGCAGCCTACAGGGGATCTCTGGAAACACCATATATTTT	CASSLQGISGNTIYF
-	TRBV20-1	TRBJ2-3	TRBD2	TGCAGTGCTAGAGGGAGTAGCGGGGTCGCAGATACGCAGTATTTT	CSARGSSGVADTQYF
few	TRBV29-1	TRBJ1-5	-	TGCAGCGTTGATGCAGGGCAAAATCAGCCCCAGCATTTT	CSVDAGQNQPQHF
-	TRBV20-1	TRBJ2-1	-	TGCAGTGCTAACAGTCTCGAGGGGACCTACAATGAGCAGTTCTTC	CSANSLEGTYNEQFF
few	TRBV6-1	TRBJ1-2	-	TGTGCCAGCAGTAAGGACAGCGACTATGGCTACACCTTC	CASSKDSDYGYTF
few	TRBV13	TRBJ2-5	TRBD2	TGTGCCAGCAGCTTGCTGGGACTAGCGGGAGTAGAGACCCAGTACTTC	CASSLLGLAGVETQYF
few	TRBV5-1	TRBJ2-5	TRBD2	TGCGCCAGCACCCTAGCGGGGGGGCCGGAGACCCAGTACTTC	CASTLAGGPETQYF
once	TRBV29-1	TRBJ2-6	TRBD1	TGCAGCGTGGCCGGGGACAGGCTAAGCTCTGGGGCCAACGTCCTGACTTTC	CSVAGDRLSSGANVLTF
-	TRBV28	TRBJ2-3	-	TGTGCCAGCAGTTTATACAGGGGACTCCCAGATACGCAGTATTTT	CASSLYRGLPDTQYF
-	TRBV10-3	TRBJ1-2	-	TGTGCCATCAGTGGGCCGAGGGATGGCTACACCTTC	CAISGPRDGYTF
-	TRBV12-3/TRBV12-4	TRBJ2-4	-	TGTGCCAGCAGACCAAGCCGCTTAGCCAAAAACATTCAGTACTTC	CASRPSRLAKNIQYF
-	TRBV5-1	TRBJ2-2	TRBD1	TGCGCCAGCAGCTTGAGACCAGGGGGTTCTGGGGAGCTGTTTTTT	CASSLRPGGSGELFF
few	TRBV5-6	TRBJ2-7	-	TGTGCCAGCAGCTCCGACCCAAACTCCTACGAGCAGTACTTC	CASSSDPNSYEQYF
-	TRBV10-3	TRBJ2-1	-	TGTGCCATCAGCCCCGCGCCGTCCAGCTCCTACAATGAGCAGTTCTTC	CAISPAPSSSYNEQFF
-	TRBV4-1	TRBJ2-1	-	TGCGCCAGCAGCCAATTTGCAGGGGGGTTTAATGAGCAGTTCTTC	CASSQFAGGFNEQFF
few	TRBV29-1	TRBJ1-1	-	TGCAGCGTGGATAGCTTGAACACTGAAGCTTTCTTT	CSVDSLNTEAFF
-	TRBV6-2/TRBV6-3	TRBJ2-7	TRBD2	TGTGCCAGCAGTTCCAGAGCGATCCTAGCGGGAGTGGCCGAGCAGTACTTC	CASSSRAILAGVAEQYF
-	TRBV7-9	TRBJ1-1	-	TGTGCCAGCAGCTTAGGCTTGACAGCGTCTATGAACACTGAAGCTTTCTTT	CASSLGLTASMNTEAFF
-	TRBV20-1	TRBJ2-1	-	TGCAGTGCTAGAGAATCCCCGGGAGTGGGATACGAGCAGTTCTTC	CSARESPGVGYEQFF